This is a list of T cell receptor beta chains from one sample in a study of lymphopenia after photon versus proton radiotherapy. Method: immunoSEQ multiplex PCR; TCRdb's copy keeps in-frame clones and lacks some. This sample has tens of thousands of clones, with about 88% found just once. This specimen consisted of peripheral blood, obtained from a patient treated with proton-based radiotherapy. The receptors derive from a man between 60 and 75 years old with pancreatic cancer. The CDR3 runs from the conserved cysteine through the conserved F or W. Each record gives: V gene, D gene, J gene, clone size, CDR3 DNA, CDR3 protein. The D gene is left open where the match is weak. Some rows mark clone size as missing; the rest say once, few, many or name a class of expanded clone.

v_call: TRBV6-6
d_call: TRBD2
j_call: TRBJ2-1
clone_size: once
cdr3_nt: TGTGCCAGCAGCCCACCTGGGCTAGCGGGACCAAATGAGCAGTTCTTC
cdr3_aa: CASSPPGLAGPNEQFF

v_call: TRBV5-1
d_call: NA
j_call: TRBJ2-7
clone_size: NA
cdr3_nt: TGCGCCTCAGCGGCAGGGAACGAGCAGTACTTC
cdr3_aa: CASAAGNEQYF

v_call: TRBV19
d_call: TRBD1
j_call: TRBJ1-5
clone_size: few
cdr3_nt: TGTGCCAGTAGTATAGGAGCAGGACAGGGAAGTTATCAGCCCCAGCATTTT
cdr3_aa: CASSIGAGQGSYQPQHF

v_call: TRBV28
d_call: NA
j_call: TRBJ2-7
clone_size: once
cdr3_nt: TGTGCCAGCAGTTTAAATGCGGACTGGGATTCCTACGAGCAGTACTTC
cdr3_aa: CASSLNADWDSYEQYF

v_call: TRBV10-3
d_call: NA
j_call: TRBJ2-7
clone_size: NA
cdr3_nt: TGTGCCATCAGTGACGGACCACAAACCTACGAGCAGTACTTC
cdr3_aa: CAISDGPQTYEQYF

v_call: TRBV5-1
d_call: TRBD2
j_call: TRBJ2-3
clone_size: NA
cdr3_nt: TGCGCCAGCAGCTTAGCGGGGAAAAGCACAGATACGCAGTATTTT
cdr3_aa: CASSLAGKSTDTQYF

v_call: TRBV27
d_call: NA
j_call: TRBJ1-4
clone_size: few
cdr3_nt: TGTGCCAGCAGTAACAGGGAAGGCGGTGAAAAACTGTTTTTT
cdr3_aa: CASSNREGGEKLFF

v_call: TRBV10-1
d_call: TRBD1
j_call: TRBJ1-1
clone_size: NA
cdr3_nt: TGCGCCAGCGGGGACAGGGACACTGAAGCTTTCTTT
cdr3_aa: CASGDRDTEAFF

v_call: TRBV7-6
d_call: TRBD1
j_call: TRBJ2-5
clone_size: NA
cdr3_nt: TGTGCCAGCAGCCCCAGCGGACAGGGGGAGCAGTACTTC
cdr3_aa: CASSPSGQGEQYF

v_call: TRBV6-6
d_call: NA
j_call: TRBJ2-3
clone_size: NA
cdr3_nt: TGTGCCAGCAGTTACTCGGGTATAACGCAGTATTTT
cdr3_aa: CASSYSGITQYF

v_call: TRBV18
d_call: NA
j_call: TRBJ1-1
clone_size: NA
cdr3_nt: TGTGCCAGCTCACCACAGGCGGTCAACACTGAAGCTTTCTTT
cdr3_aa: CASSPQAVNTEAFF

v_call: TRBV6-1
d_call: NA
j_call: TRBJ1-4
clone_size: NA
cdr3_nt: TGTGCCAGCAGCCCTGCCCGGGGTATTCAAAAACTGTTTTTT
cdr3_aa: CASSPARGIQKLFF

v_call: TRBV19
d_call: NA
j_call: TRBJ2-7
clone_size: once
cdr3_nt: TGTGCCAGTAGTACAGGGATAGAATACGAGCAGTACTTC
cdr3_aa: CASSTGIEYEQYF

v_call: TRBV5-1
d_call: TRBD1
j_call: TRBJ2-5
clone_size: NA
cdr3_nt: TGCGCCAGCAGCTCAGCAGACAGGGGCGGTGTCGAGACCCAGTACTTC
cdr3_aa: CASSSADRGGVETQYF

v_call: TRBV5-4
d_call: TRBD2
j_call: TRBJ2-3
clone_size: NA
cdr3_nt: TGTGCCAGCAGCCGCTCATCTAGCGGGAGTGTCAGGGGTACGCAGTATTTT
cdr3_aa: CASSRSSSGSVRGTQYF

v_call: TRBV11-3
d_call: TRBD2
j_call: TRBJ2-7
clone_size: NA
cdr3_nt: TGTGCCAGCAGCGCCCGGGAGGCGCCCTACGAGCAGTACTTC
cdr3_aa: CASSAREAPYEQYF

v_call: TRBV6-1
d_call: NA
j_call: TRBJ2-7
clone_size: few
cdr3_nt: TGTGCCAGCAGTGTATCGGGGGTCCGTTACGAGCAGTACTTC
cdr3_aa: CASSVSGVRYEQYF

v_call: TRBV19
d_call: NA
j_call: TRBJ2-3
clone_size: NA
cdr3_nt: TGTGCCAGTAGTACGAACACAGATACGCAGTATTTT
cdr3_aa: CASSTNTDTQYF

v_call: TRBV18
d_call: NA
j_call: TRBJ2-5
clone_size: few
cdr3_nt: TGTGCCAGCTCACCCGGGACGGGAAATGAAGAGACCCAGTACTTC
cdr3_aa: CASSPGTGNEETQYF

v_call: TRBV10-3
d_call: NA
j_call: TRBJ2-1
clone_size: NA
cdr3_nt: TGTGCCATCAGTGACGGACTATTCTCATCAAGTGAGCAGTTCTTC
cdr3_aa: CAISDGLFSSSEQFF

v_call: TRBV5-1
d_call: TRBD2
j_call: TRBJ2-3
clone_size: NA
cdr3_nt: TGCGCCAGCAGCGCACTAGCGGGAGGGTCAGATACGCAGTATTTT
cdr3_aa: CASSALAGGSDTQYF

v_call: TRBV27
d_call: TRBD1
j_call: TRBJ1-2
clone_size: NA
cdr3_nt: TGTGCCAGCAGTCCGCGGGGAGGGGGCATAGGGGGCTACACCTTC
cdr3_aa: CASSPRGGGIGGYTF

v_call: TRBV6-1
d_call: TRBD1
j_call: TRBJ1-3
clone_size: NA
cdr3_nt: TGTGCCGCGGGACAGGGGGCTGGAAACACCATATATTTT
cdr3_aa: CAAGQGAGNTIYF

v_call: TRBV19
d_call: NA
j_call: TRBJ2-3
clone_size: NA
cdr3_nt: TGTGCCAGCCAGGACCTAAAGGCAACAGATACGCAGTATTTT
cdr3_aa: CASQDLKATDTQYF

v_call: TRBV11-3
d_call: TRBD2
j_call: TRBJ2-4
clone_size: NA
cdr3_nt: TGTGCCAGCAGCGCGGGGGGACCGAGCGGGAACATTCAGTACTTC
cdr3_aa: CASSAGGPSGNIQYF

v_call: TRBV9
d_call: NA
j_call: TRBJ2-3
clone_size: NA
cdr3_nt: TGTGCCAGCAGCCCCCGAGGGGGGGAGGGCACAGATACGCAGTATTTT
cdr3_aa: CASSPRGGEGTDTQYF

v_call: TRBV15
d_call: TRBD1
j_call: TRBJ1-1
clone_size: NA
cdr3_nt: TGTGCCACCAGCTTACAGGGGGGTACTGAAGCTTTCTTT
cdr3_aa: CATSLQGGTEAFF

v_call: TRBV7-2
d_call: TRBD1
j_call: TRBJ1-2
clone_size: once
cdr3_nt: TGTGCCAGCAGGCCCGCAGGGACAGTCTATGGCTACACCTTC
cdr3_aa: CASRPAGTVYGYTF

v_call: TRBV5-8
d_call: TRBD1
j_call: TRBJ2-3
clone_size: NA
cdr3_nt: TGTGCCAGCAGCTCGACATGGACAGGGACCACAGATACGCAGTATTTT
cdr3_aa: CASSSTWTGTTDTQYF

v_call: TRBV7-2
d_call: TRBD1
j_call: TRBJ2-1
clone_size: NA
cdr3_nt: TGTGCCAGCAGCTTACCCCCCGGACAGGGCGCGTTCTTC
cdr3_aa: CASSLPPGQGAFF